A selection of T cell receptor beta chains follows, all from one sample in a study of shared clonotypes between healthy human individuals. Repertoires were generated with immunoSEQ multiplex PCR, while TCRdb's copy carries only in-frame clones and drops some. The data contain some 320,000 clones, 87% of them seen just once; the ten biggest clones take up under 20%. Sequenced material: memory CD8+ T cells sorted from blood. These receptors were obtained from a young man in good health. Both conserved end residues are part of each CDR3. A D gene is named only where the DNA matches it firmly. Rows may omit the clone size; those that give it use once, few, many or a size class.

>-|once|TRBJ1-2|TRBV30
CAWSQGYTYGYTF
TGTGCCTGGAGCCAGGGGTATACCTATGGCTACACCTTC
>-|-|TRBJ2-7|TRBV27
CASSLLAVGGAPYEQYF
TGTGCCAGCAGTTTGCTCGCCGTTGGGGGGGCCCCCTACGAGCAGTACTTC
>-|-|TRBJ1-2|TRBV5-6
CASSSRGALYGYTF
TGTGCCAGCAGCTCGCGAGGGGCCCTCTATGGCTACACCTTC
>-|-|TRBJ2-1|TRBV10-1
CASSDYGVGSYNEQFF
TGCGCCAGCAGCGACTACGGGGTGGGCTCCTACAATGAGCAGTTCTTC
>TRBD2|-|TRBJ2-7|TRBV30
CAWSVVGGAYEQYF
TGTGCCTGGAGTGTAGTGGGGGGGGCCTACGAGCAGTACTTC
>TRBD2|-|TRBJ2-3|TRBV6-1
CASSEPTSGGLGTQYF
TGTGCCAGCAGTGAACCGACTAGCGGGGGGTTGGGTACGCAGTATTTT
>TRBD2|-|TRBJ2-1|TRBV4-1
CASSQTSGYNEQFF
TGCGCCAGCAGCCAGACTAGCGGATACAATGAGCAGTTCTTC
>-|-|TRBJ2-3|TRBV7-9
CASSSNTDTQYF
TGTGCCAGCAGCTCCAACACAGATACGCAGTATTTT
>-|-|TRBJ2-3|TRBV10-1
CASSESRFSTDTQYF
TGCGCCAGCAGTGAGTCGCGATTTAGCACAGATACGCAGTATTTT
>TRBD2|-|TRBJ2-1|TRBV6-5
CASSYSGLGNEQFF
TGTGCCAGCAGTTACTCTGGACTAGGGAATGAGCAGTTCTTC
>-|-|TRBJ1-4|TRBV9
CASSVGSQGAEKLFF
TGTGCCAGCAGCGTAGGATCACAGGGCGCTGAAAAACTGTTTTTT
>-|-|TRBJ2-5|TRBV2
CASSGRGQETQYF
TGTGCCAGCAGTGGGAGGGGGCAAGAGACCCAGTACTTC
>TRBD2|many|TRBJ2-3|TRBV4-1
CASSQVGTSGTDTQYF
TGCGCCAGCAGCCAGGTGGGGACTAGCGGCACAGATACGCAGTATTTT
>-|-|TRBJ2-2|TRBV7-2
CASSLGGTDTGELFF
TGTGCCAGCAGCTTAGGGGGGACGGACACCGGGGAGCTGTTTTTT
>-|-|TRBJ1-6|TRBV7-9
CASSRGGPLHF
TGTGCCAGCAGCCGCGGCGGACCCCTCCACTTT
>-|-|TRBJ1-6|TRBV6-1
CASSERANSPLHF
TGTGCCAGCAGTGAGAGGGCTAATTCACCCCTCCACTTT
>-|-|TRBJ2-7|TRBV20-1
CSAQVGDEQYF
TGCAGTGCTCAAGTAGGGGACGAGCAGTACTTC
>-|-|TRBJ2-7|TRBV7-8
CASGGSYEQYF
TGTGCCAGCGGGGGGTCCTACGAGCAGTACTTC
>-|few|TRBJ1-1|TRBV4-1
CASSPIARGPHNTEAFF
TGCGCCAGCAGCCCCATCGCCCGGGGACCCCACAATACTGAAGCTTTCTTT
>-|-|TRBJ1-6|TRBV5-1
CASSLIPVGRSPLHF
TGCGCCAGCAGCTTAATTCCGGTGGGAAGGTCACCCCTCCACTTT
>TRBD1|-|TRBJ2-2|TRBV27
CASSLDRGSGELFF
TGTGCCAGCAGTTTAGACAGGGGAAGCGGGGAGCTGTTTTTT
>-|-|TRBJ2-7|TRBV21-1
CASSKFGGRGSYEQYF
TGTGCCAGCAGCAAATTTGGCGGCAGGGGTTCCTACGAGCAGTACTTC
>TRBD2|-|TRBJ2-3|TRBV9
CASSPSGRASDTQYF
TGTGCCAGCAGCCCCAGCGGGAGGGCCTCAGATACGCAGTATTTT
>-|-|TRBJ2-4|TRBV4-1
CASSQTDLAKNIQYF
TGCGCCAGCAGCCAAACGGACCTAGCCAAAAACATTCAGTACTTC
>TRBD1|-|TRBJ2-5|TRBV6-6
CASSYWGQEKETQYF
TGTGCCAGCAGTTACTGGGGACAGGAGAAAGAGACCCAGTACTTC
>TRBD1|-|TRBJ2-3|TRBV6-1
CASSGAGQGESDTQYF
TGTGCCAGCAGTGGTGCGGGACAGGGGGAGTCAGATACGCAGTATTTT
>-|-|TRBJ2-5|TRBV11-2
CASSLDWAPKETQYF
TGTGCCAGCAGCTTAGATTGGGCCCCAAAAGAGACCCAGTACTTC
>TRBD1|-|TRBJ2-5|TRBV6-1
CASSEAYPSGQDFGKTQYF
TGTGCCAGCAGTGAAGCTTACCCCTCCGGACAGGACTTCGGAAAGACCCAGTACTTC
>-|-|TRBJ1-1|TRBV7-9
CASSWGYSSRTEAFF
TGTGCCAGCAGCTGGGGTTACAGCTCCCGGACTGAAGCTTTCTTT
>TRBD1|-|TRBJ2-3|TRBV28
CASSPRQGAAVDTQYF
TGTGCCAGCAGCCCCCGACAGGGAGCCGCTGTGGATACGCAGTATTTT
>-|-|TRBJ2-5|TRBV18
CASLSGEWGLQETQYF
TGTGCCAGCCTTTCGGGAGAGTGGGGGTTACAAGAGACCCAGTACTTC
>TRBD1|once|TRBJ2-5|TRBV9
CASSVAGGGETQYF
TGTGCCAGCAGCGTAGCAGGGGGCGGAGAGACCCAGTACTTC
>TRBD1|-|TRBJ1-3|TRBV6-1
CASSGRQGSGNTIYF
TGTGCCAGCAGTGGACGACAGGGCTCTGGAAACACCATATATTTT
>-|-|TRBJ2-7|TRBV7-9
CASSLDSCNYEQYF
TGTGCCAGCAGCTTAGACAGTTGTAACTACGAGCAGTACTTC
>-|-|TRBJ2-7|TRBV6-5
CASSYFFFEEQYF
TGTGCCAGCAGTTACTTTTTCTTCGAGGAGCAGTACTTC
>TRBD2|-|TRBJ2-7|TRBV15
CATSRDRTSLGEQYF
TGTGCCACCAGCAGAGATAGGACTAGCTTGGGGGAGCAGTACTTC
>-|-|TRBJ1-1|TRBV5-6
CASSLVRGAEAFF
TGTGCCAGCAGCTTGGTCCGGGGCGCTGAAGCTTTCTTT
>-|-|TRBJ2-7|TRBV27
CASSTGLGEQYF
TGTGCCAGCAGTACGGGACTTGGGGAGCAGTACTTC
>-|-|TRBJ1-6|TRBV4-3
CASSQEEGFPYSPLHF
TGCGCCAGCAGCCAAGAAGAGGGTTTTCCATACTCACCCCTCCACTTT
>-|-|TRBJ2-6|TRBV4-1
CASSPNFAGANVLTF
TGCGCCAGCAGCCCCAATTTTGCTGGGGCCAACGTCCTGACTTTC
>-|-|TRBJ2-1|TRBV28
CASSPGTYNEQFF
TGTGCCAGCAGTCCCGGGACATACAATGAGCAGTTCTTC
>-|-|TRBJ1-2|TRBV27
CASSFLPLGAHGYTF
TGTGCCAGCAGTTTCCTCCCTTTGGGGGCGCATGGCTACACCTTC
>-|-|TRBJ1-6|TRBV4-1
CASSQGTGHPSYNSPLHF
TGCGCCAGCAGCCAAGGGACGGGACACCCCTCCTATAATTCACCCCTCCACTTT
>-|-|TRBJ2-7|TRBV4-1
CASSQGTVSSYEQYF
TGCGCCAGCAGCCAAGGAACAGTGAGCTCCTACGAGCAGTACTTC
>-|-|TRBJ1-1|TRBV2
CASSEALRQPGPSMNTEAFF
TGTGCCAGCAGTGAAGCGCTTCGGCAGCCAGGTCCTTCCATGAACACTGAAGCTTTCTTT
>TRBD1|-|TRBJ2-7|TRBV11-2
CASSSDRAYEQYF
TGTGCCAGCAGCTCAGACAGGGCCTACGAGCAGTACTTC
>TRBD2|-|TRBJ2-1|TRBV7-9
CASSLGATSGDNEQFF
TGTGCCAGCAGCTTAGGGGCGACTAGCGGAGATAATGAGCAGTTCTTC
>-|-|TRBJ2-5|TRBV5-6
CASSLDSLAETQYF
TGTGCCAGCAGCCTCGACTCCCTCGCGGAGACCCAGTACTTC
>TRBD2|-|TRBJ2-1|TRBV7-9
CASWVGLAHNEQFF
TGTGCCAGCTGGGTTGGACTAGCCCACAATGAGCAGTTCTTC
>TRBD1|-|TRBJ1-5|TRBV5-6
CASSSWDRSNQPQHF
TGTGCCAGCAGCTCTTGGGACAGGAGCAATCAGCCCCAGCATTTT
>-|-|TRBJ2-7|TRBV5-4
CASSLGPDYEQYF
TGTGCCAGCAGCTTGGGCCCAGACTACGAGCAGTACTTC
>-|-|TRBJ1-1|TRBV10-1
CASSEWGSEAFF
TGCGCCAGCAGTGAGTGGGGGTCTGAAGCTTTCTTT
>TRBD2|-|TRBJ2-1|TRBV9
CASSAGGHHEQFF
TGTGCCAGCAGCGCGGGAGGCCACCATGAGCAGTTCTTC